Listed here are 3 T cell receptor beta chains from one sample, sequenced in a study of cytomegalovirus exposure and HLA in healthy donors (dated by TCRdb to about 2017). The library came from the immunoSEQ multiplex PCR assay. A mixture of 60 forward primers for TCR Vbeta segments and 13 reverse primers for TCR Jbeta segments was used in the multiplex PCR. TCRdb obtained this table from immuneACCESS and retained in-frame rearrangements with V and J assigned. These tables miss some clones; where compared with another copy, unresolved V genes account for less than half of the shortfall, and the remainder is unexplained. The table for this sample lists around 200,000 clones; under 80% of them were counted only once. The top ten clones comprise under 0.25% of the sample. Sequencing used PBMCs. The receptors were gathered from a girl aged 2-10 years in good health and CMV-seronegative.

This chain uses TRBV5-1 with TRBJ2-3; TRBD2 agrees at 9 bases. Germline V gene lookup returns CDR1 SGHRS and CDR2 YFSETQ. V gave up 0 bases and J gave up 2 bases; unmatched junction bases: 7. The CDR3 is 17 amino acids. DNA for the CDR3: TGCGCCAGCAGCTTGGGAAGCGGGGGGCAGGTCACAGATACGCAGTATTTT. Protein: CASSLGSGGQVTDTQYF.

The V and J genes are TRBV7-9 and TRBJ1-1; D is uncertain. This CDR3 region has 15 residues. Per the germline V gene, CDR1 is SEHNR and CDR2 is FQNEAQ (reference sequence). Trimming took off 0 bases at V and 3 bases at J, with 11 bases between the two ends. CDR3: CASSLAIGIDTEAFF. The CDR3, as DNA: TGTGCCAGCAGCTTAGCGATCGGGATAGACACTGAAGCTTTCTTT.

The V call is TRBV5-5, the J call TRBJ2-3; possible D gene TRBD2, 5 bases. V dropped 2 bases and J dropped 1 base, with 17 bases sitting between them. CDR3 length equals 17 residues. CDR1 SGHKS and CDR2 YYEKEE come from the germline V gene (reference sequence). The CDR3 DNA reads as TGTGCCAGCAGCTTTTTCAGCGGATCCCAGGGCACAGATACGCAGTATTTT. Its protein is CASSFFSGSQGTDTQYF.